This TCR beta chain stems from a study of cytomegalovirus exposure and HLA in healthy donors. There are 13 residues in the CDR3. CDR1 is ENHRY and CDR2 is SYGVKD in the germline V gene. Unmatched junction bases numbered 0, after V lost 6 bases and J lost 4 bases. This PCR relied on a set of 60 Vbeta primers and 13 Jbeta primers. The table came from immunoSEQ multiplex PCR; TCRdb's copy has only in-frame clones and leaves some out. The sample includes about 58,000 clones. Overall study results and limits: Relative to the roughly 700-donor mean, N-insertions were reportedly fewer in an Asian-associated ancestry cluster in a later analysis.

For this clone: Its antigen is still unknown.

Source material: PBMCs. This sequence was found in a woman under 30 in good health and CMV-seronegative. The chain carries TRBV10-3 and TRBJ2-7, with 13 bases aligning to TRBD2. CDR3 nucleotides: TGTGCCATCAGACTAGCGGGGGGGTACGAGCAGTACTTC. Its protein is CAIRLAGGYEQYF.